Below, 22 T cell receptor beta chains from the same sample are listed, as sequenced in a study of shared clonotypes between healthy human individuals. The table came from immunoSEQ multiplex PCR; TCRdb's copy has only in-frame clones and leaves some out. The sample records about 670,000 clones, 72% being singletons. The sample comprised memory CD4+ T cells sorted from blood. Subset given: CD45RA-negative fraction. These receptors came from a woman younger than 45 in good health.

The chain recombines TRBV29-1 with TRBJ2-7; 7 bases match TRBD1. CDR3 length equals 13 residues. CDR1 and CDR2 from the germline V gene are SQVTM and ANQGSEA. J lost 2 bases, V lost 6 bases, and 7 bases had no gene match. The CDR3 DNA is TGCAGCGTCCGGGACAGCGCGACCTACGAGCAGTACTTC. Translated: CSVRDSATYEQYF.

The chain recombines TRBV5-6 with TRBJ2-7; possible D gene TRBD1, 5 bases. The CDR3 totals 14 residues. Deletions cut 0 bases from V and 3 bases from J, with 10 bases between. Germline CDR1 SGHDT, CDR2 YYEEEE. In DNA, the CDR3 is TGTGCCAGCAGCTTGGACAGGTCAGGCTACGAGCAGTACTTC. Its protein product is CASSLDRSGYEQYF.

This chain uses TRBV25-1 with TRBJ2-5, with D possibly matching TRBD2 (6 bases). CDR1 is MGHDK and CDR2 is SYGVNS in the germline V gene. This CDR3 contains 12 residues. Trimming stripped 0 bases from V and 11 bases from J, with 10 bases between. CDR3 bases: TGTGCCAGCAGTGAATATAGCCGGGAGCAGTACTTC. Protein sequence: CASSEYSREQYF.

The J gene is TRBJ2-3, the V gene TRBV2; tentatively, D is TRBD2 (6 bases). Germline V gene sequence: CDR1 SNHLY, CDR2 FYNNEI. The CDR3 has 16 amino acids. V gave up 0 bases and J gave up 0 bases, with 10 bases separating them. CDR3 sequence reads: CASSEASSASTDTQYF. CDR3 nucleotides: TGTGCCAGCAGTGAAGCGTCTAGCGCTAGCACAGATACGCAGTATTTT.

This clone appeared a few times. This sequence joins TRBV28 and TRBJ2-3; 9 nucleotides agree with TRBD1. V shed 5 bases and J 2 bases; nucleotides not matched to a gene: 8. Germline CDR1 reads MDHEN; CDR2 reads SYDVKM. The CDR3 is 16 amino acids. The CDR3 DNA sequence: TGTGCCAGCAGTATCGGGACAGGGTCCCACACAGATACGCAGTATTTT. This codes for CASSIGTGSHTDTQYF.

The CDR3 spells CASSPPKNTEAFF. CDR3 nucleotide sequence: TGTGCCAGCTCACCACCGAAGAACACTGAAGCTTTCTTT. V and J are TRBV18 and TRBJ1-1; D uncertain. Trimming removed 0 bases from V and 1 base from J, with 3 bases in between. The CDR3 loop spans 13 amino acids. From germline, CDR1 is KGHSH and CDR2 LQKENI.

This rearrangement joins TRBV10-3 to TRBJ2-6; D ambiguous. This CDR3 has 16 residues. Trimming pared 4 bases from V and 5 bases from J, leaving 15 bases between. Germline CDR1 and CDR2: ENHRY and SYGVKD. The CDR3 bases are TGTGCCATCAGTGGGTTTGTACAAAGTCGGGCCAACGTCCTGACTTTC. It yields the protein CAISGFVQSRANVLTF.

The chain combines TRBV2 with TRBJ2-7, with D uncertain. The CDR3 sequence is 13 residues long. The V gene's germline CDR1 is SNHLY and CDR2 FYNNEI. The V end lost 4 bases, the J end lost 5 bases, and 12 bases lay between the germline ends. The chain's CDR3 is CASSARLGNEQYF. The CDR3 DNA sequence: TGTGCCAGCAGTGCGAGACTGGGAAACGAGCAGTACTTC.

The chain is built from TRBV4-2 and TRBJ2-7; 12 bases are a match to TRBD2. The V segment lost 3 bases and the J segment 1 base; nucleotides outside the gene matches: 4. CDR3 size: 16 residues. Germline V gene sequence: CDR1 LGHNA, CDR2 YNFKEQ. CDR3: CASSQDLAGGSYEQYF. Written as DNA, the CDR3 is TGTGCCAGCAGCCAGGACCTAGCGGGAGGGTCCTACGAGCAGTACTTC.

As to this clone: A far larger clone is one nucleotide away, so this likely arose from a read error. This chain links TRBV11-2 with TRBJ2-7; no definite D call. V was pared by 5 bases and J by 2 bases, with 10 bases between. Germline V gene sequence: CDR1 SGHAT, CDR2 FQNNGV. The CDR3 spans 13 residues. CDR3 region: CASSPPGTYEQYF. For the CDR3, the DNA is TGTGCCAGCAGCCCCCCCGGAACCTACGAGCAGTACTTC. Full variable domain (rest looked up from reference TRBV11-2 and TRBJ2-7): EAGVAQSPRYKIIEKRQSVAFWCNPISGHATLYWYQQILGQGPKLLIQFQNNGVVDDSQLPKDRFSAERLKGVDSTLKIQPAKLEDSAVYLCASSPPGTYEQYFGPGTRLTVT.

V is TRBV5-4 and J is TRBJ2-3, with 11 nucleotides matching TRBD2. The trim removed 5 bases at V and 5 bases at J, leaving 4 bases unmatched. Germline assignment: CDR1 SGHNT and CDR2 YYREEE (reference sequence). The CDR3 runs to 14 residues. The CDR3 loop is CASRTLAGVDTQYF. For the CDR3, the DNA is TGTGCCAGCAGGACACTAGCGGGAGTAGATACGCAGTATTTT.

The V call is TRBV10-1, the J call TRBJ2-2, with 8 positions matching TRBD2. CDR1 is WNHNN, CDR2 SYGVQD, per germline (reference sequence). J gave up 3 bases and V 4 bases, and 1 base lay outside the gene matches. CDR3 length: 14 residues. The CDR3 loop is CASSGGLDTGELFF. In DNA form, the CDR3 reads TGCGCCAGCAGTGGGGGACTAGACACCGGGGAGCTGTTTTTT.

This chain joins TRBV7-7 and TRBJ2-5; 8 bases are shared with TRBD2. CDR1 is SSHAT, CDR2 FNYEAQ, per germline (reference sequence). CDR3 size: 14 residues. The ends lost 5 bases at V and 5 bases at J; junction bases unmatched: 7. CDR3 sequence (DNA): TGTGCCAGCAGCCACAGCGGGAGAGGCGAGACCCAGTACTTC. Encoded protein: CASSHSGRGETQYF.

This clone was detected ten times or more. In the same sample, other DNA sequences code for this CDR3. The genes are TRBV9 and TRBJ1-5; TRBD1 matches 7 bases. CDR3 length: 14 amino acids. Trimming at V came to 5 bases and at J to 4 bases, leaving 6 bases not matched to a gene. Germline V lookup: CDR1 SGDLS, CDR2 YYNGEE. For the CDR3, the DNA is TGTGCCAGCAGTCGGACGGGACAGAATCAGCCCCAGCATTTT. Protein: CASSRTGQNQPQHF.

This rearrangement joins TRBV11-2 to TRBJ1-1; 9 nucleotides agree with TRBD1. This CDR3 has 17 amino acids. J was trimmed by 3 bases and V by 6 bases; bases with no gene match: 14. The germline V gene has CDR1 SGHAT and CDR2 FQNNGV. The CDR3 DNA is TGTGCCAGCAGGACCATAACAGGGGGCGTAAGGGACACTGAAGCTTTCTTT. Its translation is CASRTITGGVRDTEAFF.

The chain recombines TRBV5-6 with TRBJ1-1; no firm D call. Trimming left V 2 bases short and J 6 bases short, with 17 bases between. Germline values: CDR1 SGHDT, CDR2 YYEEEE. The CDR3 sequence is 15 residues long. As DNA, the CDR3 is TGTGCCAGCAGCTTATGGCAGGTGAACATCGCTGAAGCTTTCTTT. Protein sequence: CASSLWQVNIAEAFF. Full variable domain (missing parts from reference TRBV5-6 and TRBJ1-1): DAGVTQSPTHLIKTRGQQVTLRCSPKSGHDTVSWYQQALGQGPQFIFQYYEEEERQRGNFPDRFSGHQFPNYSSELNVNALLLGDSALYLCASSLWQVNIAEAFFGQGTRLTVV.

The CDR3 loop reads CASSRGRNQPQHF. The CDR3 bases are TGTGCCAGCAGCAGGGGGCGTAATCAGCCCCAGCATTTT. This chain connects TRBV7-2 to TRBJ1-5, with 7 bases aligning to TRBD1. The V segment lost 5 bases and the J segment 4 bases; nucleotides outside the gene matches: 2. This CDR3 is built from 13 residues. Germline CDR1 and CDR2: SGHTA and FQGNSA.

The V call is TRBV7-9, the J call TRBJ2-7, with D uncertain. From germline, CDR1 is SEHNR and CDR2 FQNEAQ (reference sequence). This CDR3 region has 14 residues. V gave up 0 bases and J gave up 2 bases, with 8 bases separating them. DNA for the CDR3: TGTGCCAGCAGCTTAGCGGCACTCGCCTACGAGCAGTACTTC. Translation: CASSLAALAYEQYF.

The genes are TRBV7-9 and TRBJ2-7; D is possibly TRBD1 (5 bases). Germline V gives CDR1 SEHNR, CDR2 FQNEAQ (reference sequence). The CDR3 is made up of 14 amino acids. Between the trimmed V and J ends, which lost 7 bases and 0 bases, there was a span of 13 bases. Here the CDR3 DNA reads TGTGCCAGCACCCCTCAGGGCAACTCCTACGAGCAGTACTTC. Translation gives CASTPQGNSYEQYF.

The gene calls are TRBV7-3 and TRBJ2-7, with D maybe TRBD2 (6 bases). CDR3 length equals 12 residues. V shed 5 bases and J shed 5 bases, with 10 bases lying between them. Per germline, CDR1 SGHTA and CDR2 FQGTGA. DNA for the CDR3: TGTGCCAGCAGCCCCGGGAGCAACGAGCAGTACTTC. This gives the protein CASSPGSNEQYF. The variable domain in full, with the rest retrieved from reference TRBV7-3 and TRBJ2-7, is GAGVSQTPSNKVTEKGKYVELRCDPISGHTALYWYRQSLGQGPEFLIYFQGTGAADDSGLPNDRFFAVRPEGSVSTLKIQRTERGDSAVYLCASSPGSNEQYFGPGTRLTVT.

This sequence joins TRBV5-8 and TRBJ1-1, with D perhaps TRBD1 (5 bases). Per the germline V gene, CDR1 is SGHTS and CDR2 is YDEGEE. V was pared by 2 bases and J by 11 bases, with 16 bases between. This CDR3 region has 13 residues. The CDR3 nucleotides read TGTGCCAGCAGCTTCTCCTTCAGGGAGTTGGCTTTCTTT. Translated: CASSFSFRELAFF.

The chain uses TRBV4-1 and TRBJ2-3; 11 bases line up with TRBD2. The V gene's germline CDR1 is MGHRA and CDR2 YSYEKL. V dropped 1 base and J dropped 14; count of bases not matched to a gene: 5. CDR3 size: 13 residues. The DNA for the CDR3 is TGCGCCAGCAGCCAAGCCGTAGCGGGAGGGCGGTATTTT. It encodes CASSQAVAGGRYF.